The rows below give T cell receptor beta chains drawn from one sample of a study of CD8 T cells in Susac syndrome. TCRdb called the immunoSEQ multiplex PCR reads again in MiXCR, with one record for every CDR3 protein. The sample lists around 170,000 distinct CDR3 sequences, roughly 95% occurring once. Sequenced material: CD8+ T cells from PBMCs. These receptors were collected from a human donor with multiple sclerosis. Both conserved end residues are part of each CDR3. Fields, in order: clone size, V gene, J gene, D gene, CDR3 DNA, CDR3 protein. D genes are given only for firm matches. Clone size, where shown, is once, few, many, or a class for clones that have expanded.

clone_size: few
v_call: TRBV29-1
j_call: TRBJ2-7
d_call: TRBD1
cdr3_nt: TGCAGCGTTGGCGATGGGACAGGGACCTACGAGCAGTACTTC
cdr3_aa: CSVGDGTGTYEQYF

clone_size: -
v_call: TRBV30
j_call: TRBJ1-5
d_call: -
cdr3_nt: TGTGCCTGGAGTGGTGGTTGCGGCAATCAGCCCCAGCATTTT
cdr3_aa: CAWSGGCGNQPQHF

clone_size: -
v_call: TRBV5-1
j_call: TRBJ1-1
d_call: TRBD1
cdr3_nt: TGCGCCAGCAGCTTACGGACAGGGAGGATTGAAGCTTTCTTT
cdr3_aa: CASSLRTGRIEAFF

clone_size: -
v_call: TRBV13
j_call: TRBJ1-1
d_call: -
cdr3_nt: TGTGCCAGCAGCTTAGTAGGAACAGGGAGAACTGAAGCTTTCTTT
cdr3_aa: CASSLVGTGRTEAFF

clone_size: -
v_call: TRBV20-1
j_call: TRBJ2-7
d_call: -
cdr3_nt: TGCAGTGCTGACGAGGGTGGTATCTCCTACGAGCAGTACTTC
cdr3_aa: CSADEGGISYEQYF

clone_size: -
v_call: TRBV20-1
j_call: TRBJ1-5
d_call: -
cdr3_nt: TGCAGTGCCAAGGAGGGAAGGTCCCAGCATTTT
cdr3_aa: CSAKEGRSQHF

clone_size: -
v_call: TRBV11-2
j_call: TRBJ1-2
d_call: -
cdr3_nt: TGTGCCAGCAGCCCCCGAACCTTC
cdr3_aa: CASSPRTF

clone_size: once
v_call: TRBV3-1
j_call: TRBJ2-3
d_call: -
cdr3_nt: TGTGCCAGCAGCCAAGAGGAGGGGGGAGACACAGATACGCAGTATTTT
cdr3_aa: CASSQEEGGDTDTQYF

clone_size: -
v_call: TRBV15
j_call: TRBJ2-1
d_call: TRBD2
cdr3_nt: TGTGCCACCAGCCCTCGACTAGCGGACTACAATGAGCAGTTCTTC
cdr3_aa: CATSPRLADYNEQFF

clone_size: -
v_call: TRBV19
j_call: TRBJ2-7
d_call: TRBD2
cdr3_nt: TGTGCCACGGGACTAGCCTTCGAGCAGTACTTC
cdr3_aa: CATGLAFEQYF

clone_size: -
v_call: TRBV2
j_call: TRBJ2-5
d_call: TRBD2
cdr3_nt: TGTGCCAGCATATTGCGGGGGTACCAAGAGACCCAGTACTTC
cdr3_aa: CASILRGYQETQYF

clone_size: -
v_call: TRBV9
j_call: TRBJ2-2
d_call: -
cdr3_nt: TGTGCCAGCAGCGTAGTGGGACAGAACACCGGGGAGCTGTTTTTT
cdr3_aa: CASSVVGQNTGELFF

clone_size: once
v_call: TRBV5-1
j_call: TRBJ2-4
d_call: -
cdr3_nt: TGCGCCAGCGCGCCAGAGGACAAAAACATTCAGTACTTC
cdr3_aa: CASAPEDKNIQYF

clone_size: -
v_call: TRBV29-1
j_call: TRBJ2-7
d_call: TRBD2
cdr3_nt: TGCAGCGCCGGGGGGGGGCCAGGACAGAGGTACGAGCAGTACTTC
cdr3_aa: CSAGGGPGQRYEQYF

clone_size: -
v_call: TRBV20-1
j_call: TRBJ2-2
d_call: -
cdr3_nt: TGCAGTGCTAGATCTCAACGGGAGCCCGGGGAGCTGTTTTTT
cdr3_aa: CSARSQREPGELFF

clone_size: -
v_call: TRBV15
j_call: TRBJ1-2
d_call: -
cdr3_nt: TGTGCCACCAGCAATCGCCCAGGCCTTAACTATGGCTACACCTTC
cdr3_aa: CATSNRPGLNYGYTF

clone_size: -
v_call: TRBV2
j_call: TRBJ2-1
d_call: TRBD2
cdr3_nt: TGTGCCAGCAGTGAATCTCCGGGACTAGCGGGAGTTGAAAATGAGCAGTTCTTC
cdr3_aa: CASSESPGLAGVENEQFF

clone_size: -
v_call: TRBV7-2
j_call: TRBJ2-1
d_call: -
cdr3_nt: TGTGCCAGCAGCCCCCACGGCGGCCCCAATGAGCAGTTCTTC
cdr3_aa: CASSPHGGPNEQFF

clone_size: once
v_call: TRBV20-1
j_call: TRBJ2-1
d_call: TRBD2
cdr3_nt: TGCAGTGCTAGTCCTTCTTTAGCGGGAGGGGTGTCCTACAATGAGCAGTTCTTC
cdr3_aa: CSASPSLAGGVSYNEQFF

clone_size: -
v_call: TRBV12-3/TRBV12-4
j_call: TRBJ2-1
d_call: -
cdr3_nt: TGTGCCAGCAGTTTAGCGCGGCCGGAGCAGTTCTTC
cdr3_aa: CASSLARPEQFF

clone_size: -
v_call: TRBV27
j_call: TRBJ2-1
d_call: -
cdr3_nt: TGTGCCAGTGCAGAGAGCTCCTACAATGAGCAGTTCTTC
cdr3_aa: CASAESSYNEQFF

clone_size: -
v_call: TRBV2
j_call: TRBJ2-1
d_call: TRBD2
cdr3_nt: TGTGCCAGCAGTGAGGGACTAGGACGGAATGAGCAGTTCTTC
cdr3_aa: CASSEGLGRNEQFF

clone_size: -
v_call: TRBV28
j_call: TRBJ1-1
d_call: -
cdr3_nt: TGTGCCAGCAGTTTTGCTGGGTTGAACACTGAAGCTTTCTTT
cdr3_aa: CASSFAGLNTEAFF

clone_size: once
v_call: TRBV5-1
j_call: TRBJ2-7
d_call: -
cdr3_nt: TGCGCCAGCAGCTTGATGCTGGACCGCAGTTACGAGCAGTACTTC
cdr3_aa: CASSLMLDRSYEQYF

clone_size: -
v_call: TRBV27
j_call: TRBJ2-7
d_call: -
cdr3_nt: TGTGCCAGCACCTCCACCCCATCGGAGATACACTTC
cdr3_aa: CASTSTPSEIHF

clone_size: -
v_call: TRBV15
j_call: TRBJ2-3
d_call: -
cdr3_nt: TGTGCCACCAGCAGAGATCCCCCTACTCGACAGGAGATCACAGATACGCAGTATTTT
cdr3_aa: CATSRDPPTRQEITDTQYF

clone_size: -
v_call: TRBV1
j_call: TRBJ2-1
d_call: -
cdr3_nt: TGCACCAGCAGCCGCAGACTAGCGTGGGTTGAGCAGTTCTTC
cdr3_aa: CTSSRRLAWVEQFF

clone_size: -
v_call: TRBV20-1
j_call: TRBJ1-5
d_call: -
cdr3_nt: TGCAGTGCTAGAGAAGCTGGTCCCGGTCAGCCCCAGCATTTT
cdr3_aa: CSAREAGPGQPQHF

clone_size: -
v_call: TRBV29-1
j_call: TRBJ1-2
d_call: TRBD1
cdr3_nt: TGCAGCGTTGAAGATGCCAGGGGGAATGGCTACACCTTC
cdr3_aa: CSVEDARGNGYTF

clone_size: -
v_call: TRBV2
j_call: TRBJ1-5
d_call: TRBD1
cdr3_nt: TGTGCCAGCAGTATCGGACAGGGTAATCAGCCCCAGCATTTT
cdr3_aa: CASSIGQGNQPQHF

clone_size: once
v_call: TRBV30
j_call: TRBJ2-1
d_call: -
cdr3_nt: TGTGCCTGGAGTGTGTCAGAAGCGGCCTCCTACAATGAGCAGTTCTTC
cdr3_aa: CAWSVSEAASYNEQFF

clone_size: -
v_call: TRBV4-2
j_call: TRBJ2-7
d_call: -
cdr3_nt: TGTGCCAGCAGCCCGACGGAACGTTCCTACGAGCAGTACTTC
cdr3_aa: CASSPTERSYEQYF

clone_size: -
v_call: TRBV27
j_call: TRBJ2-7
d_call: -
cdr3_nt: TGTGCCAGCAGTCGATCCCGACTGGGGCAAGCCGACCAGTACTTC
cdr3_aa: CASSRSRLGQADQYF

clone_size: -
v_call: TRBV3-1
j_call: TRBJ2-2
d_call: TRBD2
cdr3_nt: TGTGCCAGCAGCCTAACTAGCGTCCGGGAGCTGTTTTTT
cdr3_aa: CASSLTSVRELFF

clone_size: -
v_call: TRBV2
j_call: TRBJ2-7
d_call: -
cdr3_nt: TGTGCCAGCAGTGCCCCCCAGGGGTCCTACGAGCAGTACTTC
cdr3_aa: CASSAPQGSYEQYF

clone_size: -
v_call: TRBV20-1
j_call: TRBJ2-7
d_call: TRBD2
cdr3_nt: TGCAGTGCTAGGAGGACTAGCGGCCCCTACGAGCAGTACTTC
cdr3_aa: CSARRTSGPYEQYF

clone_size: -
v_call: TRBV2
j_call: TRBJ2-2
d_call: TRBD2
cdr3_nt: TGTGCCAGCATCTGGACTAGCAACACCGGGGAGCTGTTTTTT
cdr3_aa: CASIWTSNTGELFF

clone_size: -
v_call: TRBV10-3
j_call: TRBJ2-1
d_call: TRBD2
cdr3_nt: TGTGCCATCAGTGGCGGGACTAGCGGTAGAGCCTACAATGAGCAGTTCTTC
cdr3_aa: CAISGGTSGRAYNEQFF

clone_size: -
v_call: TRBV29-1
j_call: TRBJ1-5
d_call: TRBD1
cdr3_nt: TGCAGCGTTGACCAGGGGGCTCTCAATCAGCCCCAGCATTTT
cdr3_aa: CSVDQGALNQPQHF

clone_size: -
v_call: TRBV2
j_call: TRBJ1-1
d_call: -
cdr3_nt: TGTGCCAGGACGACAAGGGAGTGGGTGAACACTGAAGCTTTCTTT
cdr3_aa: CARTTREWVNTEAFF

clone_size: -
v_call: TRBV14
j_call: TRBJ1-5
d_call: -
cdr3_nt: TGTGCCAGCAGCGGTGGGATCGGGGAACGGAGCAATCAGCCCCAGCATTTT
cdr3_aa: CASSGGIGERSNQPQHF

clone_size: once
v_call: TRBV29-1
j_call: TRBJ2-3
d_call: -
cdr3_nt: TGCAGCGTTGAGACAGCCTTAGGGGCAGATACGCAGTATTTT
cdr3_aa: CSVETALGADTQYF

clone_size: -
v_call: TRBV20-1
j_call: TRBJ2-3
d_call: TRBD2
cdr3_nt: TGCAGTGCTAGACGGTGCCTCTCTTGCACTAGCGGTTCCACAGATACGCAGTATTTT
cdr3_aa: CSARRCLSCTSGSTDTQYF

clone_size: -
v_call: TRBV29-1
j_call: TRBJ1-1
d_call: -
cdr3_nt: TGCAGCGTTGAAAGGTTACGGAACACTGAAGCTTTCTTT
cdr3_aa: CSVERLRNTEAFF

clone_size: -
v_call: TRBV2
j_call: TRBJ2-3
d_call: -
cdr3_nt: TGTGCCAGTCCTGGAGGGGCTGCGGATACGCAGTATTTT
cdr3_aa: CASPGGAADTQYF

clone_size: -
v_call: TRBV5-4
j_call: TRBJ2-2
d_call: -
cdr3_nt: TGTGCCAGCAGCTTGTATTGGGAGGACGGGGAGCTGTTTTTT
cdr3_aa: CASSLYWEDGELFF

clone_size: -
v_call: TRBV28
j_call: TRBJ1-1
d_call: -
cdr3_nt: TGTGCCAGCAGTTTCGGTCCTGAAGCTTTCTTT
cdr3_aa: CASSFGPEAFF

clone_size: -
v_call: TRBV14
j_call: TRBJ1-2
d_call: -
cdr3_nt: TGTGCCAGCAGCCAAGATCGTCGCGGGATTTGGGGCTACACCTTC
cdr3_aa: CASSQDRRGIWGYTF

clone_size: -
v_call: TRBV7-8
j_call: TRBJ1-4
d_call: -
cdr3_nt: TGTGCCAGCAGCATGACAGCAACTAATGAAAAACTGTTTTTT
cdr3_aa: CASSMTATNEKLFF

clone_size: -
v_call: TRBV27
j_call: TRBJ2-5
d_call: -
cdr3_nt: TGTGCCAGCAGTCACGTGGGGGCAGGCGAGACCCAGTACTTC
cdr3_aa: CASSHVGAGETQYF

clone_size: -
v_call: TRBV27
j_call: TRBJ1-2
d_call: -
cdr3_nt: TGTGCCAGCAGTTGGAGGGGGGGGAGCTATGGCTACACCTTC
cdr3_aa: CASSWRGGSYGYTF

clone_size: -
v_call: TRBV29-1
j_call: TRBJ2-3
d_call: -
cdr3_nt: TGCAGCGTTGGCCCACAGGGAGATACGCAGTATTTT
cdr3_aa: CSVGPQGDTQYF

clone_size: -
v_call: TRBV12-3/TRBV12-4
j_call: TRBJ1-1
d_call: -
cdr3_nt: TGTGCCAGCAGTTTCGGCTCCTACACTGAAGCTTTCTTT
cdr3_aa: CASSFGSYTEAFF

clone_size: -
v_call: TRBV20-1
j_call: TRBJ1-4
d_call: -
cdr3_nt: TGCAGTGCTAGAGATCCGAGGGGAAATGAAAAACTGTTTTTT
cdr3_aa: CSARDPRGNEKLFF

clone_size: -
v_call: TRBV6-5
j_call: TRBJ2-3
d_call: -
cdr3_nt: TGTGCCAGCAGTTTGAACGACGGAGATACGCAGTATTTT
cdr3_aa: CASSLNDGDTQYF

clone_size: -
v_call: TRBV20-1
j_call: TRBJ2-7
d_call: TRBD2
cdr3_nt: TGCAGTGCTAGAGATCTGCGGGCAGCGGGGGAGGCCTACGAGCAGTACTTC
cdr3_aa: CSARDLRAAGEAYEQYF

clone_size: -
v_call: TRBV9
j_call: TRBJ2-1
d_call: -
cdr3_nt: TGTGCCAGCAGCGTAGACGGCAGGGGTAATGAGCAGTTCTTC
cdr3_aa: CASSVDGRGNEQFF

clone_size: -
v_call: TRBV7-9
j_call: TRBJ1-2
d_call: -
cdr3_nt: TGTGCCAGCAGCGCGCCCGGCGGGAGCAATGGCTACACCTTC
cdr3_aa: CASSAPGGSNGYTF

clone_size: -
v_call: TRBV20-1
j_call: TRBJ2-5
d_call: -
cdr3_nt: TGCAGTGCTAGAGATGGGGGAGGATTGGGGGAGACCCAGTACTTC
cdr3_aa: CSARDGGGLGETQYF